This T cell receptor (beta chain) is from a study of beta chain features in type 1 diabetes. At the level of the study: Healthy donors, compared against patients, showed similar age, gender and cell yields. Study observations and caveats: High TCR expression in some cells could lead to their over-representation in cDNA sequencing. Healthy donors had naive, central memory and Treg TCRB repertoires that appeared less similar than those seen among patients.

CD45RO/CCR7/CD25/CD127/CD95/CD27 separated CD4+ naive, central memory, regulatory and stem cell-like memory cells by sorting. The sample holds many counts of this clone. Antigen unknown. Trimming left V 0 bases short and J 0 bases short, with 2 bases between. The CDR3 has 13 residues. Of the isolated RNA, all was reverse transcribed, and so the sequenced material was expressed TCRB transcripts. Libraries were prepared by immunoSEQ multiplex PCR; TCRdb keeps only in-frame clonotypes and omits some of them. Found here are 300,000 or so clones, around 8% of them singletons; the top ten hold approximately 0.47%.

The sequenced sample consisted of central memory CD4+ T cells from blood. The sequence was obtained from a woman in her late teens or twenties in good health. The rearrangement uses TRBV23-1 and TRBJ2-5, with unresolved D. TRBV23-1 is an open reading frame whose function is uncertain. The CDR3 is CASSQSHQETQYF. Written as DNA, the CDR3 is TGCGCCAGCAGTCAATCACACCAAGAGACCCAGTACTTC.